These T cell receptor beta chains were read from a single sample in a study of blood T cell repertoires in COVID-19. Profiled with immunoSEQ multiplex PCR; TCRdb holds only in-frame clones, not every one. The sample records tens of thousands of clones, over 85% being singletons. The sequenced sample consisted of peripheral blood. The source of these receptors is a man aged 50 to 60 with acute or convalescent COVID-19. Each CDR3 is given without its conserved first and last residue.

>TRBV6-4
ATRSGANVLT
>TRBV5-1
ASSSRRQGATDTQY
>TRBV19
ASKEGGTYGYT
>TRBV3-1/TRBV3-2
ASSQDPAVGQY
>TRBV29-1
SVSTSVGETQY
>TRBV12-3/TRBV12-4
ASSLALNQPQH
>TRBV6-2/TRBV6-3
ASSYPRSGSRVYGYT
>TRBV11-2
ASSLDGGTRGETQY
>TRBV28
ASSLSPGPQGGGF
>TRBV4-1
ASAQRHLQPQH
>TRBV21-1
ASSKGTVLNYGYT
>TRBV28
ATNRDRGNYGYT
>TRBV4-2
ASSPSGTIDEQF
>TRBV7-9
ASSFTGTGGSGNTIY
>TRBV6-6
ASSPARTSGRTDTQY
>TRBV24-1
ATSDTTSQPQH
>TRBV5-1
ASSWGTGPSQNSPLH
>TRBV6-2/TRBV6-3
ASSPLGDRGFEAF
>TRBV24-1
ATSDLPAGVETQY
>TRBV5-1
ASSPYREHGNTIY
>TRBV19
ASSPTYSTDTQY
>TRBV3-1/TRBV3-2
ASSGPSNYGYT
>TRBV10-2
ASTRTRTSYEQY
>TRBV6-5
ASRSETGGNYGYT
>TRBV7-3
ASSLGHNAEAF
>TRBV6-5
ASSPSRGSLYGYT
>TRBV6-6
ASITGSGNTIY
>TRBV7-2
ASSPGWTHNEQF
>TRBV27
ASSLKPNTEAF
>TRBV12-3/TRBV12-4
ASKERNYGYT
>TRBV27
ASSPRDRGKTNEKLF
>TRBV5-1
ASSPLQGANTEAF
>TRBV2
ASSAGTGSFNEQF
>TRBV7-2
ASSLEGWREFITDTQY
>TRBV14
ASSRGLNYGYT
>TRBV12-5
ASGSGGRFQETQY
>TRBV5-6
ASKGSGWGYT
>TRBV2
ASSYKGGEVTTYEQY
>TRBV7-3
ASSLVAGGHQF
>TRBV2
ASSDTSGGTREQF
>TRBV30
AWSVNGVGRSGELF
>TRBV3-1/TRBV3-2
ASSRGLAGGQAVTDTQY
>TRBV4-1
ASSHRQGREGANVLT
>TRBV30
AWRTDRDTGELF
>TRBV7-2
ASSTGTGLNTGELF
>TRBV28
ASSLSLGGGTGNTIY
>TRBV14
ASSQGHRYSGNTIY
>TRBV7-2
ASSFVSGGGQETQY
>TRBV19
ASSIDGRPSGDTEAF
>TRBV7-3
ASSPDSSYEQY
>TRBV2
ASSDPRQRSTYRYT
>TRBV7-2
ASSLGQASMGYEKLF
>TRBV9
ASSARGRGNTEAF
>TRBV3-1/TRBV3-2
ASTPTRTSTDTQY